This entry lists 10 T cell receptor beta chains sequenced from one sample in a study of cytotoxic CD8 clonotypes in ibrutinib-treated CLL. Sequencing was performed with immunoSEQ multiplex PCR; in TCRdb, only in-frame clones are kept and a portion is missing. Among 300,000 or so clones listed, roughly two thirds were seen once. The sequencing used PBMCs, collected after 36 months of ibrutinib treatment. Source of these receptors: a human donor with chronic lymphocytic leukemia.

The J gene is TRBJ2-1, the V gene TRBV7-6; TRBD1 matches at 9 bases. The J segment lost 8 bases and the V segment lost 5 bases, leaving 10 bases of the junction unmatched. This CDR3 has 15 residues. The germline V gene has CDR1 SGHVS and CDR2 FNYEAQ. The CDR3 protein is CASSKGTGIWDEQFF. The CDR3 region has the DNA TGTGCCAGCAGCAAAGGGACAGGGATTTGGGATGAGCAGTTCTTC.

This clone came up a few times. This chain joins TRBV7-6 and TRBJ2-2; unclear D gene. V was clipped by 5 bases and J by 3 bases, with 10 bases between them. The CDR3 sequence is 14 residues long. The germline CDR1 and CDR2 sequences are SGHVS and FNYEAQ. For the CDR3, the DNA is TGTGCCAGCAGCCCAGGTGGGGACACCGGGGAGCTGTTTTTT. It is translated as CASSPGGDTGELFF.

This chain links TRBV29-1 with TRBJ1-5, with TRBD1 matching 12 bases. V lost 8 bases and J lost 2; bases outside the gene matches: 13. The CDR3 runs to 17 residues. Germline CDR1 and CDR2: SQVTM and ANQGSEA. CDR3 sequence reads: CSPNRDRGRPGNQPQHF. Here the CDR3 DNA reads TGCAGCCCGAACCGGGACAGGGGGCGACCGGGCAATCAGCCCCAGCATTTT.

In this sample, this clone turned up a few times. The chain joins TRBV9 to TRBJ1-1; no definite D call. Germline CDR1 reads SGDLS; CDR2 reads YYNGEE. Trimming removed 5 bases at V and 1 base at J, with 6 bases between. The CDR3 is 12 residues long. CDR3 in amino acids: CASSNGNTEAFF. In DNA, the CDR3 is TGTGCCAGCAGTAATGGGAACACTGAAGCTTTCTTT.

The chain recombines TRBV19 with TRBJ1-1, with D possibly TRBD1 on 6 matching bases. Trimming shortened V by 9 bases and J by 0 bases, and 8 bases separated the two germline ends. The CDR3 runs to 12 residues. The germline CDR1 and CDR2 sequences are LNHDA and SQIVND (reference sequence). The CDR3 here is CASGQLNTEAFF. CDR3 DNA: TGTGCCAGCGGACAGCTGAACACTGAAGCTTTCTTT.

In regard to this clone: One junction end disagrees with the germline gene, perhaps due to a read error. This chain joins TRBV5-1 and TRBJ2-7; D unclear. CDR1 is SGHRS and CDR2 is YFSETQ in the germline V gene. The CDR3 has 12 amino acids. The CDR3 spells CASRPFSNEQYF. For the CDR3, the DNA is TGCGCCAGCAGGCCCTTCTCCAACGAGCAGTACTTC.

V and J are TRBV5-1 and TRBJ1-1, with 10 bases identical to TRBD1. The V segment lost 4 bases and the J segment 6 bases; nucleotides outside the gene matches: 9. The CDR3 has 15 amino acids. The germline gives CDR1 SGHRS, CDR2 YFSETQ. The DNA for the CDR3 is TGCGCCAGCAGCGCGACAGGGGGCCGAAGCCCTGAAGCTTTCTTT. The encoded protein is CASSATGGRSPEAFF.

The rearrangement links TRBV29-1 to TRBJ1-5; D call uncertain. Looked up from germline, CDR1 is SQVTM and CDR2 is ANQGSEA. Deletions cut 4 bases from V and 3 bases from J, with 10 bases between. CDR3 length equals 13 residues. Here the CDR3 DNA reads TGCAGCGTTGCGGTATCCGACAATCAGCCCCAGCATTTT. Translating it yields CSVAVSDNQPQHF. The full variable domain, rest sourced from reference TRBV29-1 and TRBJ1-5, is SAVISQKPSRDICQRGTSLTIQCQVDSQVTMMFWYRQQPGQSLTLIATANQGSEATYESGFVIDKFPISRPNLTFSTLTVSNMSPEDSSIYLCSVAVSDNQPQHFGDGTRLSIL.

The genes are TRBV6-5 and TRBJ2-1; perhaps D is TRBD1 or TRBD2 (7 bases each). In germline, CDR1 is MNHEY, CDR2 SVGAGI. The CDR3 has 14 amino acids. The V gene lost 4 bases and the J gene lost 15 bases, with 22 bases spanning the gap. The CDR3: CASSSGPPRGGPFF. CDR3 sequence (DNA): TGTGCCAGCAGTTCCGGGCCGCCCAGGGGGGGTCCGTTCTTC.

This chain uses TRBV18 with TRBJ2-1; D could derive from TRBD1 or TRBD2 (6 bases each). Germline V gene data show CDR1 as KGHSH and CDR2 as LQKENI. This CDR3 has 14 amino acids. V was pared by 5 bases and J by 9 bases, with 17 bases between. CDR3 in DNA: TGTGCCAGCTCATTATACGGGGGCGGATCTGAGCAGTTCTTC. It encodes CASSLYGGGSEQFF.